This T cell receptor (beta chain) was found in a study of early T cells in non-severe SARS-CoV-2 infection. Turning to the study itself: Sequencing targeted bulk RNA from unsorted whole blood, leaving chains unpaired.

This CDR3 region has 14 residues. Trimming removed 10 bases from V and 4 bases from J; junction bases left unmatched: 10. CDR1 is SGHKS, CDR2 YYEKEE, per germline (reference sequence). Regarding the study as a whole: The study's VDJdb matching favored anti-spike CD8 responses and missed private and CD4 specificities.

Attachment of unique molecular identifiers was made to individual cDNA molecules. A single record per CDR3 protein comes from TCRdb applying MiXCR to the 5' RACE reads. Of more than 60,000 distinct CDR3 sequences listed, about 11% are singletons. Comments on this clonotype: Antigen unknown.

This receptor was identified in an adult who was a healthcare worker with PCR-confirmed SARS-CoV-2 infection or an uninfected control (not recorded which). The donor label of this sample is uncertain. The genes are TRBV5-5 and TRBJ2-3, with TRBD1 identical over 9 bases. The source was whole blood, collected at baseline. The CDR3 sequence: CAGHRDRDADTQYF. CDR3 nucleotide sequence: TGTGCCGGACACCGGGACAGGGACGCAGATACGCAGTATTTT.